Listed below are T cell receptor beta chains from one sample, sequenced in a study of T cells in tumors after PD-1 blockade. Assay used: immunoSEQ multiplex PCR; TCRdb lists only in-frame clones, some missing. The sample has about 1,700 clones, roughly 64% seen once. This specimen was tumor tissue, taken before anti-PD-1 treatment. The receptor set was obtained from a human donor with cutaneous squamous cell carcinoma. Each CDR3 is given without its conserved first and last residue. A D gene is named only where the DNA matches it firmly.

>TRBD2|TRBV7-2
ASSSLRGGAADTQY
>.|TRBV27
ASSLTESSYNSPLH
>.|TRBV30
AWSVNPENQPQH
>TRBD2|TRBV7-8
ASSVLAGQETQY
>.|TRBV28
ASSLGGRTEAF
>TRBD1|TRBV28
ASSLLDRAGEKLF
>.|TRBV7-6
ASSSLNSPLH
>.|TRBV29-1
SVKTENTEAF
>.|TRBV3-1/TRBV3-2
ASSHSGFYDGYT
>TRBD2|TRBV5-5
ASLPREGSEQY